Listed below are T cell receptor beta chains from one sample, sequenced in a study of blood T cell repertoires in COVID-19. The assay was immunoSEQ multiplex PCR, and TCRdb's table has in-frame clones only and misses some. The sample contains fewer than 350,000 clones, around 85% of which appear only once. The sequenced sample was PBMCs or T cells enriched from blood (not recorded which). The receptors were sampled from a woman aged 45-60 years who had recovered from COVID-19. Both conserved end residues are part of each CDR3. The D gene is left open where the match is weak. Rows may omit the clone size; those that give it use once, few, many or a size class.

TRBV9	TRBJ2-2	NA	NA	16	CASSLSGTSDTGELFF	TGTGCCAGCAGCCTCTCCGGGACAAGCGACACCGGGGAGCTGTTTTTT
TRBV29-1	TRBJ1-1	NA	TRBD1	14	CSVGGQGVGTEAFF	TGCAGCGTTGGGGGACAGGGGGTAGGCACTGAAGCTTTCTTT
TRBV19	TRBJ1-4	NA	TRBD1	14	CASSIGDRVEKLFF	TGTGCCAGTAGTATCGGGGACAGGGTTGAAAAACTGTTTTTT
TRBV25-1	TRBJ1-2	NA	NA	17	CASSESRGKFFGYGYTF	TGTGCCAGCAGTGAATCAAGGGGAAAGTTTTTTGGCTATGGCTACACCTTC
TRBV19	TRBJ2-1	few	TRBD2	17	CASKSIVQPGGLNEQFF	TGTGCCAGTAAAAGTATAGTCCAACCGGGAGGTTTAAATGAGCAGTTCTTC
TRBV7-9	TRBJ2-7	NA	TRBD1	16	CASSLRGRDSSYEQYF	TGTGCCAGCAGCTTAAGGGGAAGGGACAGCTCCTACGAGCAGTACTTC
TRBV11-3	TRBJ2-2	NA	NA	15	CASSLVPGNTGELFF	TGTGCCAGCAGCTTAGTGCCGGGTAACACCGGGGAGCTGTTTTTT
TRBV28	TRBJ1-2	NA	TRBD1	14	CASSRSQGAAGYTF	TGTGCCAGCAGTCGCTCACAGGGGGCTGCTGGCTACACCTTC
TRBV18	TRBJ1-5	NA	TRBD1	14	CASSLSGGFQPQHF	TGTGCCAGCTCACTGTCAGGGGGCTTTCAGCCCCAGCATTTT
TRBV12-3/TRBV12-4	TRBJ2-2	few	NA	12	CASSFILGELFF	TGTGCCAGCAGTTTTATTCTCGGGGAGCTGTTTTTT
TRBV5-6	TRBJ2-2	NA	NA	15	CASSFLSRDDGELFF	TGTGCCAGCAGCTTTCTTTCCAGGGATGACGGGGAGCTGTTTTTT
TRBV18	TRBJ1-2	NA	NA	13	CASSLGGYYGYTF	TGTGCCAGCTCGCTCGGAGGCTACTATGGCTACACCTTC
TRBV18	TRBJ2-7	NA	TRBD1	14	CASSSNRGQHEQYF	TGTGCCAGCTCAAGTAACAGGGGGCAACACGAGCAGTACTTC
TRBV15	TRBJ2-3	NA	TRBD2	18	CATSRDPVGLADTDTQYF	TGTGCCACCAGCAGAGATCCCGTGGGGCTAGCGGACACAGATACGCAGTATTTT
TRBV11-3	TRBJ2-1	NA	TRBD2	16	CASSQRLAGGYNEQFF	TGTGCCAGCAGCCAAAGACTAGCGGGCGGCTACAATGAGCAGTTCTTC
TRBV6-5	TRBJ1-1	NA	NA	15	CASSYSMGAQGEAFF	TGTGCCAGCAGTTACTCCATGGGAGCTCAAGGGGAAGCTTTCTTT
TRBV9	TRBJ1-4	NA	TRBD1	14	CASSGGQLNEKLFF	TGTGCCAGCAGCGGGGGACAGCTCAATGAAAAACTGTTTTTT
TRBV4-3	TRBJ2-1	NA	NA	18	CASSQGGLELHSYNEQFF	TGCGCCAGCAGCCAAGGGGGCCTCGAACTCCACTCCTACAATGAGCAGTTCTTC
TRBV30	TRBJ2-1	NA	TRBD2	15	CAWSVLAGGYNEQFF	TGTGCCTGGAGTGTACTAGCGGGAGGGTACAATGAGCAGTTCTTC
TRBV13	TRBJ1-2	NA	TRBD1	17	CASSLKGRQGADYGYTF	TGTGCCAGCAGCTTAAAGGGCAGACAGGGGGCTGACTATGGCTACACCTTC
TRBV3-1/TRBV3-2	TRBJ2-3	NA	TRBD2	17	CASSQDLAGASTDTQYF	TGTGCCAGCAGCCAAGACCTAGCGGGGGCTAGCACAGATACGCAGTATTTT
TRBV7-9	TRBJ1-3	NA	NA	11	CASSLRDTIYF	TGTGCCAGCTCCCTCAGGGACACCATATATTTT
TRBV5-1	TRBJ1-1	NA	NA	13	CASSVNRVTEAFF	TGCGCCAGCAGCGTGAACAGGGTGACTGAAGCTTTCTTT
TRBV15	TRBJ1-4	NA	NA	15	CATSRGGSGNEKLFF	TGTGCCACCAGCCGGGGGGGTAGCGGCAATGAAAAACTGTTTTTT
TRBV4-1	TRBJ2-5	NA	TRBD2	13	CASSQGPGREWNF	TGCGCCAGCAGCCAAGGACCAGGGCGGGAGTGGAACTTC
TRBV7-9	TRBJ2-7	NA	NA	14	CASSLEAGSYEQYF	TGTGCCAGCAGCTTAGAGGCAGGCAGCTACGAGCAGTACTTC
TRBV19	TRBJ2-3	NA	NA	16	CASSIVGLWATDTQYF	TGTGCCAGTAGTATAGTGGGCCTCTGGGCAACAGATACGCAGTATTTT
TRBV4-3	TRBJ2-1	NA	NA	14	CASSQRRGYNEQFF	TGCGCCAGCAGCCAAAGGAGGGGTTACAATGAGCAGTTCTTC
TRBV28	TRBJ1-5	NA	NA	14	CASSPQGGHQPQHF	TGTGCCAGCAGTCCCCAGGGAGGGCATCAGCCCCAGCATTTT
TRBV7-8	TRBJ1-3	NA	NA	16	CASSRELATSGNTIYF	TGTGCCAGCAGCCGAGAGTTAGCGACCTCTGGAAACACCATATATTTT
TRBV7-2	TRBJ1-2	NA	TRBD1	16	CASSLIGGTGGFGYTF	TGTGCCAGCAGCTTAATAGGCGGGACAGGGGGGTTTGGCTACACCTTC
TRBV5-5	TRBJ1-2	NA	NA	15	CASSLVAGNRDGYTF	TGTGCCAGCAGCTTGGTAGCAGGGAATAGAGATGGCTACACCTTC
TRBV7-9	TRBJ1-1	NA	NA	11	CASSSGLGAFF	TGTGCCAGCAGCTCAGGGTTAGGAGCTTTCTTT
TRBV2	TRBJ1-2	NA	TRBD1	12	CASSDQGQRYTF	TGTGCCAGCAGTGATCAGGGACAGCGCTACACCTTC
TRBV20-1	TRBJ1-1	NA	NA	10	CSAYTTEAFF	TGCAGTGCCTATACGACTGAAGCTTTCTTT
TRBV5-1	TRBJ2-7	few	NA	14	CASSLTGFVYEQYF	TGCGCCAGCAGCCTGACAGGTTTTGTCTACGAGCAGTACTTC
TRBV2	TRBJ1-5	once	NA	13	CASSVDRRQPQHF	TGTGCCAGCAGTGTCGACAGAAGGCAGCCCCAGCATTTT
TRBV7-3	TRBJ2-1	NA	TRBD1	16	CASSLTGTGGLDEQFF	TGTGCCAGCAGCTTAACGGGAACAGGGGGCTTGGATGAGCAGTTCTTC
TRBV6-2/TRBV6-3	TRBJ1-5	NA	NA	15	CASSYRSPAGQPQHF	TGTGCCAGCAGTTACCGTTCCCCGGCAGGTCAGCCCCAGCATTTT
TRBV2	TRBJ2-5	NA	TRBD1	14	CASRADRGSKTQYF	TGTGCCAGCAGAGCGGACAGGGGGAGTAAGACCCAGTACTTC
TRBV19	TRBJ2-7	NA	NA	15	CASSLRARGNGEQYF	TGTGCCAGTAGCCTAAGGGCGAGAGGGAATGGCGAGCAGTACTTC
TRBV6-5	TRBJ1-5	NA	NA	14	CASSYGQFNQPQHF	TGTGCCAGCAGTTACGGACAGTTTAATCAGCCCCAGCATTTT
TRBV28	TRBJ2-6	once	NA	15	CASSFSNAGANVLTF	TGTGCCAGCAGTTTTTCTAATGCTGGGGCCAACGTCCTGACTTTC
TRBV30	TRBJ1-4	NA	NA	12	CAWTGIDEKLFF	TGTGCCTGGACAGGGATCGATGAAAAACTGTTTTTT
TRBV29-1	TRBJ1-2	NA	TRBD1	14	CSATGTGGNYGYTF	TGCAGCGCAACCGGGACAGGGGGCAACTATGGCTACACCTTC
TRBV6-5	TRBJ2-1	NA	NA	14	CASSYRASVAEQFF	TGTGCCAGCAGTTACCGGGCTAGCGTAGCTGAGCAGTTCTTC
TRBV7-2	TRBJ2-7	NA	TRBD1	15	CASSGTGTGNYEQYF	TGTGCCAGCAGCGGCACCGGGACAGGGAACTACGAGCAGTACTTC
TRBV3-1/TRBV3-2	TRBJ1-5	NA	TRBD1	15	CASSSDRRGNQPQHF	TGTGCCAGCAGCTCGGACAGGCGGGGCAATCAGCCCCAGCATTTT
TRBV5-4	TRBJ2-3	NA	TRBD2	12	CASSLGLASQYF	TGTGCCAGCAGCTTGGGACTAGCATCGCAGTATTTT
TRBV10-2	TRBJ2-1	few	NA	12	CASSRVRDEQFF	TGCGCCAGCAGTCGGGTCCGTGATGAGCAGTTCTTC
TRBV18	TRBJ2-3	NA	TRBD2	15	CASSPRGRETDTQYF	TGTGCCAGCTCACCACGCGGGAGGGAGACAGATACGCAGTATTTT
TRBV18	TRBJ2-6	NA	NA	18	CASSPGGGGDSGANVLTF	TGTGCCAGCTCACCAGGCGGAGGGGGCGACTCTGGGGCCAACGTCCTGACTTTC
TRBV4-1	TRBJ2-2	NA	TRBD2	17	CASSHQSSGPSFGELFF	TGCGCCAGCAGCCATCAATCTAGCGGGCCCTCCTTCGGGGAGCTGTTTTTT